The 23 T cell receptor beta chains in this list originate from one sample, sequenced in a study of OX40 agonist ivuxolimab in advanced cancers. Generated by immunoSEQ multiplex PCR, the TCRdb table keeps only in-frame clones and is missing some. The sample consists of just over 80,000 clones, nearly 90% of them appearing once. This specimen consisted of CD4+ or CD8+ T cells sorted from blood, obtained in a trial of the OX40 agonist ivuxolimab. These receptors were taken from an adult with an advanced solid tumor such as melanoma, head and neck, liver or kidney cancer.

Only one count was recorded for this clone. This sequence joins TRBV5-1 and TRBJ1-3; D is unresolved. The CDR3 has 16 amino acids. V shed 0 bases and J shed 0 bases, with 10 bases lying between them. Germline CDR1 reads SGHRS; CDR2 reads YFSETQ. Here the CDR3 reads CASSLGSVGSGNTIYF. The DNA of the CDR3 is TGCGCCAGCAGCTTGGGCAGTGTGGGCTCTGGAAACACCATATATTTT.

The chain joins TRBV6-5 to TRBJ1-4; D perhaps matches TRBD1 (5 bases). The V end lost 5 bases, the J end lost 6 bases, and 13 bases lay between the germline ends. The length of the CDR3 is 14 residues. Germline V gene lookup returns CDR1 MNHEY and CDR2 SVGAGI. CDR3 loop: CASSQGGVDEKLFF. DNA for the CDR3: TGTGCCAGCAGTCAGGGAGGGGTGGATGAAAAACTGTTTTTT.

The chain is built from TRBV18 and TRBJ2-7, with D tentatively TRBD2 (6 bases). The CDR3 is made up of 14 amino acids. CDR1 and CDR2 from the germline V gene are KGHSH and LQKENI. V shed 1 base and J shed 7 bases, with 14 bases lying between them. CDR3 loop: CASSPQERAGEQYF. The CDR3 nucleotides are TGTGCCAGCTCACCACAAGAGCGGGCGGGAGAGCAGTACTTC.

The rearrangement uses TRBV30 and TRBJ2-7; the D call may be TRBD1 or TRBD2 (6 bases each). V was trimmed by 0 bases and J by 12 bases, leaving 15 bases between them. CDR3 size: 12 residues. Looked up from germline, CDR1 is GTSNPN and CDR2 is SVGIG (reference sequence). CDR3 residues: CAWSVQGLRLYF. CDR3 DNA sequence: TGTGCCTGGAGTGTACAGGGACTCCGCCTGTACTTC.

V is TRBV6-1 and J is TRBJ2-4; either TRBD1 or TRBD2 may supply D (5 bases each). The ends were cut back, 4 bases at V and 0 bases at J, with 22 bases in the middle. CDR3 length: 19 residues. Germline V gene lookup returns CDR1 MNHNS and CDR2 SASEGT. The CDR3 coding sequence is TGTGCCAGCAGTGGGTCCGGGGCCGCTGCGGTCCCAGCCAAAAACATTCAGTACTTC. It is translated as CASSGSGAAAVPAKNIQYF.

This clone was found a few times. The chain combines TRBV4-3 with TRBJ1-1, with D maybe TRBD1 (6 bases). Germline-derived CDR1 and CDR2 are LGHNA and YSLEER. V was pared by 0 bases and J by 5 bases, with 28 bases between. The CDR3 sequence is 20 residues long. The CDR3 reads CASSQDSWAGARGKGTEAFF. The CDR3, as DNA: TGCGCCAGCAGCCAAGATTCTTGGGCAGGGGCGCGGGGTAAAGGTACTGAAGCTTTCTTT.

The sample holds one count of this clone. This chain links TRBV2 with TRBJ2-3; D is uncertain. CDR1 SNHLY and CDR2 FYNNEI come from the germline V gene. This CDR3 contains 15 residues. V lost 3 bases, J lost 2 bases, and 12 bases lay in between. The CDR3 nucleotides are TGTGCCAGCAGTGATATGGGTAGCCCCACAGATACGCAGTATTTT. Its translation is CASSDMGSPTDTQYF. Based on the CDR3 plus reference TRBV2 and TRBJ2-3, the full variable domain is EPEVTQTPSHQVTQMGQEVILRCVPISNHLYFYWYRQILGQKVEFLVSFYNNEISEKSEIFDDQFSVERPDGSNFTLKIRSTKLEDSAMYFCASSDMGSPTDTQYFGPGTRLTVL.

This CDR3 is CASSLGTGIGEAFF. In nucleotides, the CDR3 is TGTGCCAGCAGCTTAGGGACAGGGATAGGTGAAGCTTTCTTT. The chain links TRBV5-4 to TRBJ1-1, with TRBD1 matching 9 bases. In germline, CDR1 is SGHNT, CDR2 YYREEE (reference sequence). The CDR3 has 14 amino acids. J was trimmed by 7 bases and V by 2 bases; bases with no gene match: 6. The whole variable domain, remainder taken from reference TRBV5-4 and TRBJ1-1, is ETGVTQSPTHLIKTRGQQVTLRCSSQSGHNTVSWYQQALGQGPQFIFQYYREEENGRGNFPPRFSGLQFPNYSSELNVNALELDDSALYLCASSLGTGIGEAFFGQGTRLTVV.

The chain recombines TRBV10-1 with TRBJ1-1; 8 bases match TRBD1. J gave up 1 base and V 3 bases, and 13 bases lay outside the gene matches. The CDR3 spans 18 residues. CDR1 is WNHNN, CDR2 SYGVQD, per germline (reference sequence). The CDR3 nucleotides read TGCGCCAGCAGTGAAGGAACTTACACAGGGGGTTGGAACACTGAAGCTTTCTTT. Amino acids: CASSEGTYTGGWNTEAFF.

V gene TRBV28 combines with J gene TRBJ2-7; D unclear. CDR3 length: 14 residues. In germline, CDR1 is MDHEN, CDR2 SYDVKM. V lost 6 bases, J lost 2 bases, and 14 bases lay in between. CDR3: CASSRTQVAYEQYF. DNA for the CDR3: TGTGCCAGCAGCCGTACCCAGGTTGCCTACGAGCAGTACTTC. Based on the CDR3 plus reference TRBV28 and TRBJ2-7, the full variable domain is DVKVTQSSRYLVKRTGEKVFLECVQDMDHENMFWYRQDPGLGLRLIYFSYDVKMKEKGDIPEGYSVSREKKERFSLILESASTNQTSMYLCASSRTQVAYEQYFGPGTRLTVT.

This clone was seen only a few times. The chain has TRBV2 and TRBJ1-6; no definite D call. The CDR3 runs to 11 residues. Per the germline V gene, CDR1 is SNHLY and CDR2 is FYNNEI. Deletions cut 4 bases from V and 8 bases from J, with 3 bases between. The CDR3 nucleotides read TGTGCCAGCAGTGTTCATTCACCCCTCCACTTT. Residues: CASSVHSPLHF.

The chain's CDR3 is CASSSPGTGELFF. The CDR3 region has the DNA TGTGCCAGCAGTTCACCGGGAACCGGGGAGCTGTTTTTT. The chain combines TRBV6-5 with TRBJ2-2; D possibly corresponds to TRBD2 (5 bases). V was trimmed by 4 bases and J by 5 bases, leaving 8 bases between them. This CDR3 is built from 13 residues. The germline CDR1 and CDR2 sequences are MNHEY and SVGAGI.

The rearrangement links TRBV5-1 to TRBJ2-7, with TRBD2 identical over 11 bases. This CDR3 spans 15 amino acids. From germline, CDR1 is SGHRS and CDR2 YFSETQ. V dropped 0 bases and J dropped 7; count of bases not matched to a gene: 6. In DNA form, the CDR3 reads TGCGCCAGCAGCTTGGAGACTAGCGGGGAAGGGGAGCAGTACTTC. The encoded protein is CASSLETSGEGEQYF.

The chain recombines TRBV11-2 with TRBJ2-7; D might be TRBD2 (5 bases). Trimming stripped 6 bases from V and 4 bases from J, with 19 bases between. The germline CDR1 and CDR2 sequences are SGHAT and FQNNGV. The CDR3 sequence is 15 residues long. The CDR3 nucleotides read TGTGCCAGCAGACCCCCCCGGGTGAGCGGATACGAGCAGTACTTC. Protein product: CASRPPRVSGYEQYF.

V and J are TRBV25-1 and TRBJ2-3; no definite D call. The CDR3 has 13 residues. The germline gives CDR1 MGHDK, CDR2 SYGVNS. V lost 6 bases and J lost 2, with 9 bases in between. CDR3 in DNA: TGTGCCAGCAGACCCCTTAACACAGATACGCAGTATTTT. It yields the protein CASRPLNTDTQYF.

The V and J genes are TRBV6-1 and TRBJ2-3; 9 nucleotides agree with TRBD2. This CDR3 has 15 residues. Trimming took 5 bases from V and 2 from J; bases not matched to a gene: 5. The germline V gene encodes CDR1 MNHNS and CDR2 SASEGT. CDR3 sequence reads: CASSFAGGITDTQYF. For the CDR3, the DNA is TGTGCCAGCAGTTTTGCGGGGGGGATCACAGATACGCAGTATTTT.

This clone was picked up a small number of times. This sequence joins TRBV7-9 and TRBJ1-3; 10 bases are a match to TRBD1. The V gene's germline CDR1 is SEHNR and CDR2 FQNEAQ (reference sequence). The V and J ends lost 5 bases and 5 bases, in that order; junction bases with no gene match: 3. This CDR3 comprises 14 residues. The CDR3 DNA is TGTGCCAGCAGCCGGGGACAGGGGAGAAACACCATATATTTT. It yields the protein CASSRGQGRNTIYF.

The gene calls are TRBV6-1 and TRBJ2-3, with TRBD2 as a possible D gene (5 bases). This CDR3 spans 13 amino acids. Trimming removed 8 bases from V and 0 bases from J, with 9 bases in between. The germline CDR1 and CDR2 sequences are MNHNS and SASEGT. CDR3 loop: CASRGPSTDTQYF. Written as DNA, the CDR3 is TGTGCCAGCCGAGGGCCTAGCACAGATACGCAGTATTTT.

This sequence joins TRBV11-2 and TRBJ2-7; 11 nucleotides match TRBD2. V lost 4 bases to trimming and J lost 1 base; unmatched junction nucleotides: 3. The germline V gene encodes CDR1 SGHAT and CDR2 FQNNGV. The CDR3 length is 15 residues. Written as DNA, the CDR3 is TGTGCCAGCAGCTATAGGACTAGCGGGTCCTACGAGCAGTACTTC. Protein sequence: CASSYRTSGSYEQYF.

This clone was observed once. The chain employs TRBV29-1 and TRBJ2-2; 9 nucleotides agree with TRBD2. The CDR3 consists of 15 residues. Per the germline V gene, CDR1 is SQVTM and CDR2 is ANQGSEA. Unmatched junction bases numbered 7, after V lost 4 bases and J lost 4 bases. The CDR3 coding sequence is TGCAGCGTTGTCGCTAGCGGGATTGGCACCGGGGAGCTGTTTTTT. Protein product: CSVVASGIGTGELFF.

This chain joins TRBV11-2 and TRBJ2-2; 10 positions match TRBD1. The junction had 11 bases not matched to a gene; V was cut back by 11 bases and J by 5 bases. Germline V gives CDR1 SGHAT, CDR2 FQNNGV. CDR3 size: 15 residues. The CDR3 loop reads CAQGPGTGATGELFF. CDR3 bases: TGTGCCCAAGGCCCCGGGACAGGGGCAACCGGGGAGCTGTTTTTT.

The V gene is TRBV15, the J gene TRBJ2-5; 7 bases match TRBD1. Germline-derived CDR1 and CDR2 are LNHNV and YYDKDF (reference sequence). The CDR3 contains 15 residues. V dropped 5 bases and J dropped 5; count of bases not matched to a gene: 11. The CDR3, as DNA: TGTGCCACCAGCTCTCGACAGGGTTCGATGGAGACCCAGTACTTC. This gives the protein CATSSRQGSMETQYF.

V and J are TRBV5-1 and TRBJ1-3, with 7 bases matching TRBD1. CDR3 length equals 15 residues. V was clipped by 1 base and J by 11 bases; unmatched bases: 12. The V gene's germline CDR1 is SGHRS and CDR2 YFSETQ. CDR3 nucleotides: TGCGCCAGCAGCTTGAACCCTGGACAGGACCAAGCCATATATTTT. Its translation: CASSLNPGQDQAIYF.